This entry lists 12 T cell receptor beta chains sequenced from one sample in a study of cytomegalovirus exposure and HLA in healthy donors. Primers: 60 Vbeta forward and 13 Jbeta reverse. The data were produced by immunoSEQ multiplex PCR, yet TCRdb's version contains in-frame clones alone and is incomplete. The data show roughly 120,000 clones, with nearly 80% seen just once and around 1.2% held by the top ten. What was sequenced was PBMCs. All receptors come from a woman in her twenties or thirties in good health and CMV-seronegative.

The rearrangement joins TRBV9 to TRBJ2-7; 12 nucleotides agree with TRBD1. The V and J ends lost 4 bases and 7 bases, in that order; junction bases with no gene match: 12. There are 16 residues in the CDR3. CDR1 and CDR2 from the germline V gene are SGDLS and YYNGEE. CDR3 coding DNA: TGTGCCAGCAGCAAAAGGGGACAGGGGGCGCTAAGGGAGCAGTACTTC. Translated: CASSKRGQGALREQYF.

The chain joins TRBV29-1 to TRBJ2-7; the match to TRBD1 covers 10 bases. Trimming cost V 7 bases and J 6 bases; bases outside gene matches: 6. The germline V gene encodes CDR1 SQVTM and CDR2 ANQGSEA. The CDR3 is 12 residues long. CDR3 sequence reads: CSGGTGVGEQYF. The CDR3, as DNA: TGCAGCGGGGGGACAGGGGTGGGCGAGCAGTACTTC.

The chain is built from TRBV25-1 and TRBJ1-2, with D possibly matching TRBD1 (5 bases). The germline CDR1 and CDR2 sequences are MGHDK and SYGVNS. Trimming left V 0 bases short and J 4 bases short, with 9 bases between. The CDR3 length is 14 residues. The CDR3 is CASSEYWGTYGYTF. The CDR3 DNA is TGTGCCAGCAGTGAATATTGGGGCACCTATGGCTACACCTTC.

The chain recombines TRBV6-5 with TRBJ1-1; TRBD1 agrees at 7 bases. The J segment lost 4 bases and the V segment lost 2 bases, leaving 4 bases of the junction unmatched. Germline CDR1 is MNHEY and CDR2 is SVGAGI. The CDR3 is made up of 14 amino acids. In DNA form, the CDR3 reads TGTGCCAGCAGTTACCGACAGGGCGGCACTGAAGCTTTCTTT. Protein sequence: CASSYRQGGTEAFF.

The rearrangement links TRBV4-2 to TRBJ2-1; TRBD2 matches 16 bases. CDR3 length: 16 amino acids. Trimming removed 2 bases from V and 7 bases from J; junction bases left unmatched: 2. The V gene's germline CDR1 is LGHNA and CDR2 YNFKEQ. The CDR3 DNA reads as TGTGCCAGCAGCCAAAAGGGACTAGCGGGAGGGAATGAGCAGTTCTTC. It codes for CASSQKGLAGGNEQFF.

This clone was seen a few times. The chain joins TRBV29-1 to TRBJ1-1; TRBD1 matches at 10 bases. The junction had 4 bases not matched to a gene; V was cut back by 7 bases and J by 5 bases. Germline V gene data show CDR1 as SQVTM and CDR2 as ANQGSEA. This CDR3 comprises 12 residues. CDR3 nucleotides: TGCAGCGCAGACAGGGGGCCTACTGAAGCTTTCTTT. Translating it yields CSADRGPTEAFF. Looking up the rest from reference TRBV29-1 and TRBJ1-1 gives the full variable domain: SAVISQKPSRDICQRGTSLTIQCQVDSQVTMMFWYRQQPGQSLTLIATANQGSEATYESGFVIDKFPISRPNLTFSTLTVSNMSPEDSSIYLCSADRGPTEAFFGQGTRLTVV.

The V and J genes are TRBV28 and TRBJ1-2; 9 positions agree with TRBD1. CDR1 and CDR2 from the germline V gene are MDHEN and SYDVKM. V trimming: 7 bases; J trimming: 4 bases; junction bases outside the gene matches: 10. This CDR3 has 15 amino acids. The CDR3 sequence is CASNVVRTGAYGYTF. The CDR3 nucleotides are TGTGCCAGCAATGTGGTTCGGACAGGGGCCTATGGCTACACCTTC.

This sequence joins TRBV7-2 and TRBJ1-2, with D possibly matching TRBD1 (5 bases). CDR3 length equals 15 residues. V lost 5 bases, J lost 3 bases, and 16 bases lay in between. Germline V gene sequence: CDR1 SGHTA, CDR2 FQGNSA. DNA for the CDR3: TGTGCCAGCAGCACCACCGCCAGGGCCCACTATGGCTACACCTTC. As protein: CASSTTARAHYGYTF.

The chain carries TRBV6-5 and TRBJ2-7, with TRBD1 matching over 10 bases. The trim removed 2 bases at V and 3 bases at J, leaving 4 bases unmatched. Germline CDR1 reads MNHEY; CDR2 reads SVGAGI. The CDR3 runs to 15 residues. CDR3: CASSYTGTGDYEQYF. In DNA form, the CDR3 reads TGTGCCAGCAGTTACACCGGGACAGGGGACTACGAGCAGTACTTC.

The sample holds one count of this clone. The V call is TRBV19, the J call TRBJ2-1, with TRBD1 matching 8 bases. CDR1 and CDR2 (germline): LNHDA, SQIVND (reference sequence). The CDR3 spans 15 residues. V shed 5 bases, J shed 0 bases, and the junction held 3 bases outside the gene matches. CDR3 DNA: TGTGCCAGTAGTGGGGACAGGAGCTCCTACAATGAGCAGTTCTTC. This gives the protein CASSGDRSSYNEQFF.

This rearrangement joins TRBV11-2 to TRBJ2-3, with D perhaps TRBD1 (6 bases). CDR1 and CDR2 from the germline V gene are SGHAT and FQNNGV. This CDR3 contains 17 residues. V lost 5 bases to trimming and J lost 5 bases, with 23 bases between them. CDR3 region: CASSTLSAWGPRDTQYF. In DNA, the CDR3 is TGTGCCAGCAGCACTCTTTCCGCTTGGGGGCCCAGAGATACGCAGTATTTT.

J is TRBJ2-1 and V is TRBV7-3; 7 bases are shared with TRBD1. Germline V gene lookup returns CDR1 SGHTA and CDR2 FQGTGA. The CDR3 loop spans 14 amino acids. Germline trimming cut 2 bases from V and 5 bases from J; bases unmatched to any gene: 3. The chain's CDR3 is CASSLYRGNNEQFF. The CDR3 nucleotides are TGTGCCAGCAGCTTATACAGGGGAAACAATGAGCAGTTCTTC.